This is a list of T cell receptor beta chains from one sample in a study of blood T cell repertoires in COVID-19. Sequencing was performed with immunoSEQ multiplex PCR; in TCRdb, only in-frame clones are kept and a portion is missing. The sample lists 55,000 to 70,000 clones; around 90% were seen once. Sequenced input: peripheral blood. The receptors come from an older woman with COVID-19, enrolled during active disease. Both conserved end residues are part of each CDR3. Each record gives: V gene, CDR3 length, D gene, J gene, clone size, CDR3 protein, CDR3 DNA. A D gene is named only where the DNA matches it firmly. For some rows the clone size is stated as once, few or many, or as a class when expanded; others skip it.

TRBV11-3	13	NA	TRBJ2-4	NA	CASSSGRSAIQYF	TGTGCCAGCAGCTCAGGGCGCTCCGCGATTCAGTACTTC
TRBV2	14	NA	TRBJ1-5	NA	CASSGGLVPVPQHF	TGTGCCAGCAGCGGGGGGTTGGTTCCAGTGCCCCAGCATTTT
TRBV5-4	16	TRBD1	TRBJ2-3	NA	CASSDPRDRSTDTQYF	TGTGCCAGCAGCGACCCCCGGGACAGGAGCACAGATACGCAGTATTTT
TRBV5-4	15	NA	TRBJ1-3	NA	CASSLDTSSGNTIYF	TGTGCCAGCAGCTTGGATACTTCCTCTGGAAACACCATATATTTT
TRBV10-3	18	TRBD1	TRBJ2-3	NA	CAISAPGRTGISTDTQYF	TGTGCCATCAGTGCCCCGGGTAGGACAGGAATAAGCACAGATACGCAGTATTTT
TRBV27	17	NA	TRBJ2-1	NA	CASSLHPPEGTYNEQFF	TGTGCCAGCAGTTTACACCCCCCGGAGGGAACCTACAATGAGCAGTTCTTC
TRBV12-3/TRBV12-4	12	NA	TRBJ1-2	once	CASSFAGEGYTF	TGTGCCAGCAGTTTCGCAGGGGAGGGCTACACCTTC
TRBV10-3	15	NA	TRBJ1-5	NA	CAISESGRGGQPQHF	TGTGCCATCAGTGAGTCAGGTAGGGGCGGCCAGCCCCAGCATTTT
TRBV19	15	NA	TRBJ2-7	NA	CASSPFPGGAYEQYF	TGTGCCAGTAGTCCATTCCCTGGCGGTGCCTACGAGCAGTACTTC
TRBV28	15	TRBD1	TRBJ2-7	once	CASSRWTGNSYEQYF	TGTGCCAGCAGTAGATGGACAGGTAACTCCTACGAGCAGTACTTC
TRBV10-3	14	TRBD2	TRBJ2-4	NA	CAISGGEGVNIQYF	TGTGCCATCTCGGGGGGAGAAGGGGTAAACATTCAGTACTTC
TRBV4-1	16	NA	TRBJ2-2	NA	CASSHPRDGGTGELFF	TGCGCCAGCAGCCACCCCCGGGACGGAGGGACCGGGGAGCTGTTTTTT
TRBV5-5	14	TRBD1	TRBJ2-7	NA	CASSFLDRGYEQYF	TGTGCCAGCAGCTTCTTAGACAGGGGGTACGAGCAGTACTTC
TRBV28	13	NA	TRBJ1-2	NA	CATTGRGVGGYTF	TGTGCCACTACTGGTCGCGGGGTAGGAGGCTACACCTTC
TRBV12-5	16	NA	TRBJ2-5	NA	CASGLISGLASETQYF	TGTGCTAGTGGTTTGATATCCGGACTCGCTTCAGAGACCCAGTACTTC
TRBV6-5	15	TRBD1	TRBJ1-2	once	CASSYFDRVGYGYTF	TGTGCCAGCAGTTACTTCGACAGGGTGGGCTATGGCTACACCTTC
TRBV7-2	15	NA	TRBJ1-2	NA	CASSLVGGQGYGYTF	TGTGCCAGCAGCTTAGTGGGTGGTCAGGGCTATGGCTACACCTTC
TRBV7-2	16	TRBD2	TRBJ2-1	few	CASSSESGRAANEQFF	TGTGCCAGCAGCTCAGAGAGCGGGAGGGCCGCCAATGAGCAGTTCTTC
TRBV5-1	14	NA	TRBJ1-4	NA	CASSPEWGDEKLFF	TGCGCCAGCAGCCCCGAGTGGGGGGATGAAAAACTGTTTTTT
TRBV5-4	17	NA	TRBJ2-2	once	CASSQRQRTRSSGELFF	TGTGCCAGCAGCCAGCGACAGAGGACACGCAGTTCCGGGGAGCTGTTTTTT
TRBV6-1	15	NA	TRBJ1-5	NA	CASSDQAYSNQPQHF	TGTGCCAGCAGTGACCAAGCATATAGCAATCAGCCCCAGCATTTT
TRBV5-1	14	NA	TRBJ1-6	NA	CASSFNPGDSPLHF	TGCGCCAGCAGCTTCAACCCGGGAGATTCACCCCTCCACTTT
TRBV10-3	13	NA	TRBJ1-4	NA	CAISEGAAEKLFF	TGTGCCATCAGTGAAGGGGCCGCTGAAAAACTGTTTTTT
TRBV5-8	13	NA	TRBJ1-1	NA	CASSSTVNTEAFF	TGTGCCAGCAGTTCGACAGTGAACACTGAAGCTTTCTTT
TRBV27	14	TRBD1	TRBJ2-7	NA	CASSPGTGGIDQYF	TGTGCCAGCAGTCCCGGGACAGGGGGCATCGATCAGTACTTC
TRBV7-9	16	NA	TRBJ1-6	NA	CASSFGGDWINSPLHF	TGTGCCAGCAGTTTTGGCGGGGATTGGATTAATTCACCCCTCCACTTT